This passage covers 20 T cell receptor beta chains from one sample sequenced in a study of neoadjuvant anti-PD-1 for oral cavity cancer. Libraries were prepared by immunoSEQ multiplex PCR; TCRdb keeps only in-frame clonotypes and omits some of them. Here the sample spans around 13,000 clones, approximately 61% being singletons. This specimen was PBMCs, taken before nivolumab (anti-PD-1) treatment. These receptors came from a person aged 35-79 years with oral cavity squamous cell carcinoma.

V usage is TRBV4-1 and J usage is TRBJ1-6; no definite D call. This CDR3 is built from 14 residues. Trimming removed 3 bases from V and 7 bases from J, with 10 bases in between. From germline, CDR1 is MGHRA and CDR2 YSYEKL. The CDR3 DNA follows: TGCGCCAGCAGCCATGACCCAGGAAATTCACCCCTCCACTTT. This codes for CASSHDPGNSPLHF.

This clone was detected only a few times. The chain combines TRBV7-9 with TRBJ2-2; tentative D call: TRBD1 (6 bases). The CDR3 has 13 residues. V was clipped by 7 bases and J by 6 bases, with 12 bases between them. Germline lookup yields CDR1 SEHNR and CDR2 FQNEAQ (reference sequence). The CDR3 spells CASKDSESGELFF. CDR3 DNA sequence: TGTGCCAGCAAGGACAGTGAATCCGGGGAGCTGTTTTTT.

This clone was recorded a few times. The V call is TRBV10-2, the J call TRBJ2-1; TRBD1 is a possible D gene (5 bases). Trimming cost V 3 bases and J 8 bases, with 8 bases left between them. Germline CDR1 is WSHSY and CDR2 is SAAADI. The CDR3 is 12 amino acids. Written as DNA, the CDR3 is TGCGCCAGCAGTGATAGGGGATATGAGCAGTTCTTC. Translation: CASSDRGYEQFF.

The genes are TRBV6-5 and TRBJ2-7, with 7 bases that match TRBD1. CDR1 MNHEY and CDR2 SVGAGI come from the germline V gene. The CDR3 is 14 amino acids. With 4 bases clipped from V and 7 bases from J, the junction kept 10 bases outside the gene matches. In DNA, the CDR3 is TGTGCCAGCAGTTCAAAGGGGGCCCTTGGAGAGCAGTACTTC. Its protein is CASSSKGALGEQYF.

The V gene is TRBV10-3, the J gene TRBJ1-2; 8 bases match TRBD1. V shed 4 bases and J 4 bases; nucleotides not matched to a gene: 8. Germline V gene lookup returns CDR1 ENHRY and CDR2 SYGVKD. The length of the CDR3 is 15 residues. DNA of the CDR3: TGTGCCATCAGTGCGGCAACAGGGGGTAGCTATGGCTACACCTTC. This translates into CAISAATGGSYGYTF.

Only a few counts were recorded for this clone. The chain links TRBV9 to TRBJ1-6, with D tentatively TRBD1 (6 bases). The CDR3 covers 14 residues. Trimming left V 3 bases short and J 5 bases short, with 9 bases between. The germline gives CDR1 SGDLS, CDR2 YYNGEE. CDR3 in DNA: TGTGCCAGCAGCGCGGGACATGATAATTCACCCCTCCACTTT. Its protein is CASSAGHDNSPLHF.

This clone has a handful of counts. The CDR3 here is CASSFRGRGYTF. As DNA, the CDR3 is TGTGCCAGCAGCTTCCGCGGTAGGGGCTACACCTTC. V and J are TRBV27 and TRBJ1-2, with D hard to call. Per the germline V gene, CDR1 is MNHEY and CDR2 is SMNVEV (reference sequence). The CDR3 runs to 12 residues. V lost 6 bases and J 8 bases, leaving 13 bases between the germline ends.

This chain joins TRBV5-1 and TRBJ1-2; possible D gene TRBD1, 6 bases. The ends were cut back, 2 bases at V and 4 bases at J, with 12 bases in the middle. There are 14 residues in the CDR3. The germline V gene has CDR1 SGHRS and CDR2 YFSETQ. The CDR3 protein is CASSFRGGSYGYTF. CDR3 in DNA: TGCGCCAGCAGCTTTAGAGGGGGTAGCTATGGCTACACCTTC.

The chain couples TRBV7-9 to TRBJ1-2; D possibly corresponds to TRBD1 (6 bases). Trimming pared 1 base from V and 4 bases from J, leaving 22 bases between. Germline V lookup: CDR1 SEHNR, CDR2 FQNEAQ (reference sequence). This CDR3 contains 18 residues. CDR3 loop: CASSLGLGAGEVRYGYTF. CDR3 DNA: TGTGCCAGCAGCTTAGGGCTTGGGGCAGGGGAGGTTCGCTATGGCTACACCTTC.

This clone was seen more than once but under ten times. The gene calls are TRBV29-1 and TRBJ1-5; TRBD1 might be the D (5 bases). Germline V gene lookup returns CDR1 SQVTM and CDR2 ANQGSEA. The V end was cut by 6 bases, the J end by 2 bases, with 17 bases between. The CDR3 is made up of 15 amino acids. This CDR3 reads CSVAYGLGGNQPQHF. CDR3 bases: TGCAGCGTCGCTTACGGACTGGGGGGCAATCAGCCCCAGCATTTT.

CDR3 in DNA: TGTGCCAGCAGCCAAGAAACCAGGGGCACAGATACGCAGTATTTT. It encodes CASSQETRGTDTQYF. The chain links TRBV4-2 to TRBJ2-3; the D gene is possibly TRBD1 (5 bases). V was trimmed by 0 bases and J by 1 base, leaving 8 bases between them. Germline CDR1 reads LGHNA; CDR2 reads YNFKEQ. This CDR3 spans 15 amino acids.

The V gene is TRBV14, the J gene TRBJ2-7; weak D call: TRBD2 (6 bases). CDR1 is SGHDN and CDR2 is FVKESK in the germline V gene. The CDR3 extends over 18 amino acids. Trimming took off 1 base at V and 0 bases at J, with 19 bases between the two ends. In DNA form, the CDR3 reads TGTGCCAGCAGCCAAGCCAGCGCGGGGATCCTTAGCTCCTACGAGCAGTACTTC. Protein: CASSQASAGILSSYEQYF. The full variable domain, its missing parts supplied by reference TRBV14 and TRBJ2-7, is EAGVTQFPSHSVIEKGQTVTLRCDPISGHDNLYWYRRVMGKEIKFLLHFVKESKQDESGMPNNRFLAERTGGTYSTLKVQPAELEDSGVYFCASSQASAGILSSYEQYFGPGTRLTVT.

V gene TRBV11-3 combines with J gene TRBJ2-3; D is possibly TRBD2 (5 bases). Germline V gene sequence: CDR1 SGHNT, CDR2 YENEEA. The CDR3 loop spans 16 amino acids. V lost 4 bases to trimming and J lost 2 bases, with 16 bases between them. The CDR3 protein is CASSSRLEDLTDTQYF. CDR3 in DNA: TGTGCCAGCAGCTCGCGGTTGGAGGACCTCACAGATACGCAGTATTTT.

CDR3 nucleotide sequence: TGTGCCAGCAGCTTAAGGGAAAGCGGGAGGGCGATCGGGGAGCTGTTTTTT. Translated: CASSLRESGRAIGELFF. V is TRBV7-3 and J is TRBJ2-2; 10 nucleotides agree with TRBD2. V gave up 1 base and J gave up 7 bases; unmatched junction bases: 9. Looked up from germline, CDR1 is SGHTA and CDR2 is FQGTGA. CDR3 length: 17 amino acids.

This clone showed up just a few times. Its ends do not fully match the called genes, so a read error is possible. The chain uses TRBV19 and TRBJ2-7, with a weak D call TRBD2 (6 bases). Per the germline V gene, CDR1 is LNHDA and CDR2 is SQIVND (reference sequence). The CDR3 sequence is 12 residues long. CDR3 region: CASSVDSGEQYF. In DNA, the CDR3 is TGTGCCAGTAGTGTAGATAGCGGCGAGCAGTACTTC.

This clone appeared once. The V call is TRBV5-4, the J call TRBJ1-2, with D unresolved. The length of the CDR3 is 13 residues. Trimming took 4 bases from V and 5 from J, leaving 12 bases between them. Germline V gives CDR1 SGHNT, CDR2 YYREEE (reference sequence). CDR3 sequence (DNA): TGTGCCAGCAGCCAGAGGGCTGTTTATGGCTACACCTTC. Translation gives CASSQRAVYGYTF.

The chain couples TRBV30 to TRBJ2-2; 11 positions agree with TRBD2. Germline assignment: CDR1 GTSNPN and CDR2 SVGIG (reference sequence). V lost 5 bases, J lost 0 bases, and 11 bases stayed unmatched. This CDR3 has 18 residues. CDR3 loop: CAWWGGTSGYPNTGELFF. CDR3 sequence (DNA): TGTGCCTGGTGGGGAGGGACTAGCGGATATCCGAACACCGGGGAGCTGTTTTTT.

This clone showed up just a few times. The V and J genes are TRBV7-6 and TRBJ2-2; D unclear. This CDR3 contains 14 residues. V was trimmed by 0 bases and J by 0 bases, leaving 2 bases between them. Germline values: CDR1 SGHVS, CDR2 FNYEAQ. The chain's CDR3 is CASSLASNTGELFF. The CDR3 region has the DNA TGTGCCAGCAGCTTAGCGTCGAACACCGGGGAGCTGTTTTTT.

The chain combines TRBV28 with TRBJ1-6, with 9 bases aligning to TRBD1. V was pared by 6 bases and J by 5 bases, with 11 bases of the junction left unmatched. The germline gives CDR1 MDHEN, CDR2 SYDVKM. This CDR3 is 17 amino acids long. The CDR3 DNA is TGTGCCAGCAGCACAGACCGACAGGGGGGAAATAATTCACCCCTCCACTTT. This sequence encodes CASSTDRQGGNNSPLHF.

The V and J genes are TRBV27 and TRBJ1-1; D is uncertain. CDR3 length: 15 amino acids. V was shortened by 3 bases and J by 11 bases, with 22 bases between the two germline ends. Germline V gives CDR1 MNHEY, CDR2 SMNVEV (reference sequence). CDR3 loop: CASSLSVGPAFEAFF. As DNA, the CDR3 is TGTGCCAGCAGTTTGTCGGTCGGCCCAGCCTTTGAGGCTTTCTTT.